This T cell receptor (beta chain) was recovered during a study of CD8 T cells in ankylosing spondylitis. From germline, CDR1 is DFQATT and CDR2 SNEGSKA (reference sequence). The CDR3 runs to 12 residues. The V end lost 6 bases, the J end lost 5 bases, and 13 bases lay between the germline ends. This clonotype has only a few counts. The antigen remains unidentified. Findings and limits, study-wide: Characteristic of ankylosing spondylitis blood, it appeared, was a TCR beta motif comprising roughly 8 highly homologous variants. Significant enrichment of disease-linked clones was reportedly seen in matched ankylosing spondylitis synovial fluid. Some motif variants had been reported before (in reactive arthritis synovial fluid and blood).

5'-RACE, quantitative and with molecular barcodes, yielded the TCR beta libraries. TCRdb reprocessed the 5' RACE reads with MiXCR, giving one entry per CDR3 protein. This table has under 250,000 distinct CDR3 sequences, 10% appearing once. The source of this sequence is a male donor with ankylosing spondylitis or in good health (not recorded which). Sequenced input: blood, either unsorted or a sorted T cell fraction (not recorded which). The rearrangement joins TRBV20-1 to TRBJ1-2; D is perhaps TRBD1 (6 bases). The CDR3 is CSAGHREYGYTF. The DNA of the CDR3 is TGCAGTGCCGGCCACAGGGAGTATGGCTACACCTTC.